This passage covers 8 T cell receptor beta chains from one sample sequenced in a study of blood T cell repertoires in COVID-19. Method: immunoSEQ multiplex PCR; TCRdb's copy keeps in-frame clones and lacks some. The profile shows 440,000 or so clones, roughly 90% of them singletons. Sequencing input: peripheral blood. The receptors originated from a middle-aged woman with COVID-19, enrolled during active disease.

V and J are TRBV6-2 or TRBV6-3 and TRBJ2-3; 9 bases map to TRBD2. CDR1 and CDR2 from the germline V gene are MNHEY and SVGEGT. V shed 0 bases and J 1 base; nucleotides not matched to a gene: 5. There are 17 residues in the CDR3. CDR3 bases: TGTGCCAGCAGTTACTCGACTAGCGGAGTGGGCACAGATACGCAGTATTTT. It codes for CASSYSTSGVGTDTQYF.

The genes are TRBV5-1 and TRBJ1-1; perhaps TRBD1 as D (5 bases). V gave up 0 bases and J gave up 6 bases, with 15 bases separating them. Germline lookup yields CDR1 SGHRS and CDR2 YFSETQ. The CDR3 sequence is 15 residues long. The CDR3 nucleotides read TGCGCCAGCAGCTTGGACAGGCTGCAGTACGCTGAAGCTTTCTTT. It codes for CASSLDRLQYAEAFF.

The V call is TRBV7-9, the J call TRBJ2-2; a possible D gene is TRBD1 (6 bases). Germline V gene data show CDR1 as SEHNR and CDR2 as FQNEAQ (reference sequence). This CDR3 contains 12 residues. Trimming took 9 bases from V and 5 from J, leaving 10 bases between them. The CDR3 DNA follows: TGTGCCAGGCAGGGGTGGACCGGGGAGCTGTTTTTT. Residues: CARQGWTGELFF. The full variable domain, completed using reference TRBV7-9 and TRBJ2-2, is DTGVSQNPRHKITKRGQNVTFRCDPISEHNRLYWYRQTLGQGPEFLTYFQNEAQLEKSRLLSDRFSAERPKGSFSTLEIQRTEQGDSAMYLCARQGWTGELFFGEGSRLTVL.

The CDR3 sequence: CASRPGVYETQYF. In DNA, the CDR3 is TGTGCCAGCAGACCCGGGGTTTATGAGACCCAGTACTTC. The rearrangement links TRBV27 to TRBJ2-5; possible D gene TRBD2, 5 bases. Trimming removed 6 bases from V and 5 bases from J, with 13 bases in between. This CDR3 spans 13 amino acids. In germline, CDR1 is MNHEY, CDR2 SMNVEV (reference sequence).

This clone showed up just once. This rearrangement joins TRBV5-6 to TRBJ1-1, with D maybe TRBD1 (6 bases). Trimming shortened V by 5 bases and J by 1 base, and 15 bases separated the two germline ends. The V gene's germline CDR1 is SGHDT and CDR2 YYEEEE. This CDR3 region has 15 residues. The CDR3 bases are TGTGCCAGCAGGCGCGGACAGTGGGCGAACACTGAAGCTTTCTTT. This translates into CASRRGQWANTEAFF.

The genes are TRBV19 and TRBJ1-6; D is ambiguous. Germline V gene sequence: CDR1 LNHDA, CDR2 SQIVND (reference sequence). This CDR3 has 13 residues. V lost 5 bases and J lost 8, with 10 bases in between. DNA for the CDR3: TGTGCCAGTAGTCCAAACCACTATTCACCCCTCCACTTT. This codes for CASSPNHYSPLHF.

This sequence joins TRBV6-5 and TRBJ1-2; D unclear. Germline assignment: CDR1 MNHEY and CDR2 SVGAGI. V shed 5 bases and J shed 7 bases, with 11 bases lying between them. This CDR3 contains 12 residues. The CDR3 nucleotides are TGTGCCAGCAGTCCCTCCTTTAGTGGCTACACCTTC. The encoded protein is CASSPSFSGYTF.

The rearrangement joins TRBV7-6 to TRBJ2-1, with 8 bases aligning to TRBD2. V lost 2 bases, J lost 0 bases, and 0 bases stayed unmatched. From germline, CDR1 is SGHVS and CDR2 FNYEAQ. This CDR3 spans 15 amino acids. CDR3 sequence: CASSLSGSSYNEQFF. CDR3 DNA: TGTGCCAGCAGCTTAAGCGGGAGCTCCTACAATGAGCAGTTCTTC.